A single sample is the source of the 27 T cell receptor beta chains below, sequenced in a study of T cell responses to AZD1222 COVID-19 vaccine. Clones were read by immunoSEQ multiplex PCR, and TCRdb kept only the in-frame ones, dropping some. The table has 150,000 to 160,000 clones, 90% seen once. Here the sequenced sample was peripheral blood, taken 28 days after the second AZD1222 dose. The source is an adult who received the AZD1222 COVID-19 vaccine.

V usage is TRBV4-1 and J usage is TRBJ1-6; D is ambiguous. The CDR3 is 15 amino acids. Germline values: CDR1 MGHRA, CDR2 YSYEKL. V shed 0 bases and J shed 8 bases, with 11 bases lying between them. DNA of the CDR3: TGCGCCAGCAGCCAAGATATTCAGGTTGATTCACCCCTCCACTTT. This codes for CASSQDIQVDSPLHF.

The chain links TRBV4-2 to TRBJ1-6; D is undetermined. Germline values: CDR1 LGHNA, CDR2 YNFKEQ. The CDR3 contains 16 residues. V lost 0 bases, J lost 0 bases, and 6 bases lay in between. The CDR3 bases are TGTGCCAGCAGCCAAGAGGGGAGCTCCTATAATTCACCCCTCCACTTT. Its protein product is CASSQEGSSYNSPLHF.

The rearrangement links TRBV18 to TRBJ1-5; no firm D call. The CDR3 is 15 amino acids. CDR1 and CDR2 from the germline V gene are KGHSH and LQKENI. Trimming shortened V by 0 bases and J by 5 bases, and 11 bases separated the two germline ends. The CDR3 spells CASSPPGRVDQPQHF. The DNA of the CDR3 is TGTGCCAGCTCACCACCGGGGAGGGTAGATCAGCCCCAGCATTTT.

CDR3 nucleotides: TGCGCCAGCAGCTTGGGGACTTCCCTCTACGAGCAGTACTTC. Translation: CASSLGTSLYEQYF. This chain joins TRBV5-1 and TRBJ2-7; maybe TRBD2 (5 bases). The CDR3 is made up of 14 amino acids. Between the trimmed V and J ends, which lost 0 bases and 3 bases, there was a span of 10 bases. Germline CDR1 reads SGHRS; CDR2 reads YFSETQ.

V gene TRBV29-1 combines with J gene TRBJ2-1, with D possibly TRBD1 on 6 matching bases. The CDR3 is 16 residues long. Germline V CDR1 and CDR2: SQVTM, ANQGSEA. Trimming removed 7 bases from V and 0 bases from J, with 19 bases in between. The CDR3 DNA follows: TGCAGCGCGGTGGGACACCATCAAAGCTCCTACAATGAGCAGTTCTTC. Its translation: CSAVGHHQSSYNEQFF.

The chain is built from TRBV6-5 and TRBJ2-7, with 8 bases identical to TRBD1. CDR3 length: 14 residues. Germline values: CDR1 MNHEY, CDR2 SVGAGI. V lost 9 bases, J lost 3 bases, and 10 bases stayed unmatched. The CDR3 sequence is CASRGTGGIYEQYF. The CDR3 coding sequence is TGTGCCAGTAGGGGGACAGGAGGAATCTACGAGCAGTACTTC.

In this sample, this clone turned up a few times. This chain connects TRBV30 to TRBJ1-2; D is unclear. Germline V gives CDR1 GTSNPN, CDR2 SVGIG (reference sequence). V was cut by 1 base and J by 5 bases, with 8 bases left in between. The CDR3 contains 12 residues. CDR3 amino acids: CAWSEMRYGYTF. The DNA for the CDR3 is TGTGCCTGGAGTGAGATGCGGTATGGCTACACCTTC.

This sequence joins TRBV10-2 and TRBJ2-1, with 13 nucleotides matching TRBD2. Germline CDR1 is WSHSY and CDR2 is SAAADI. Trimming took 7 bases from V and 8 from J; bases not matched to a gene: 8. This CDR3 spans 15 amino acids. The CDR3 DNA reads as TGCGCCAGCAAAACAGGGACTAGCGGGGTCGATGAGCAGTTCTTC. This codes for CASKTGTSGVDEQFF.

The gene calls are TRBV6-2 or TRBV6-3 and TRBJ2-7; TRBD2 matches at 14 bases. With 2 bases clipped from V and 3 bases from J, the junction kept 0 bases outside the gene matches. The germline gives CDR1 MNHEY, CDR2 SVGEGT. This CDR3 has 15 residues. For the CDR3, the DNA is TGTGCCAGCAGTTACGGGACTAGCGGGGGCTACGAGCAGTACTTC. This encodes CASSYGTSGGYEQYF.

This sequence joins TRBV5-1 and TRBJ1-1; D remains ambiguous. Germline assignment: CDR1 SGHRS and CDR2 YFSETQ. The length of the CDR3 is 14 residues. Trimming stripped 0 bases from V and 1 base from J, with 7 bases between. This CDR3 is CASSLAESNTEAFF. The DNA of the CDR3 is TGCGCCAGCAGCTTGGCCGAGTCGAACACTGAAGCTTTCTTT. Drawing the rest from reference TRBV5-1 and TRBJ1-1, the complete variable domain is KAGVTQTPRYLIKTRGQQVTLSCSPISGHRSVSWYQQTPGQGLQFLFEYFSETQRNKGNFPGRFSGRQFSNSRSEMNVSTLELGDSALYLCASSLAESNTEAFFGQGTRLTVV.

The chain uses TRBV15 and TRBJ1-2; TRBD1 aligns across 10 bases. Germline CDR1 reads LNHNV; CDR2 reads YYDKDF (reference sequence). J lost 1 base, V lost 3 bases, and 8 bases had no gene match. This CDR3 contains 17 residues. CDR3 sequence: CATSSGTGALVNYGYTF. In nucleotides, the CDR3 is TGTGCCACCAGCAGCGGGACAGGGGCCCTTGTTAACTATGGCTACACCTTC.

The chain carries TRBV3-1 (or the pseudogene TRBV3-2) and TRBJ2-1; possibly TRBD2 for D (6 bases). The CDR3 is 14 amino acids. Trimming pared 3 bases from V and 9 bases from J, leaving 15 bases between. Per germline, CDR1 LGHDT and CDR2 YNNKEL (reference sequence). The CDR3 nucleotides read TGTGCCAGCAGCCAGCGGACTATGGTCCCTGAGCAGTTCTTC. It encodes CASSQRTMVPEQFF.

This clone turned up a few times. This sequence joins TRBV18 and TRBJ2-7; 10 positions match TRBD2. The CDR3 has 17 amino acids. Germline CDR1 reads KGHSH; CDR2 reads LQKENI. The V gene end was trimmed by 3 bases and the J gene end by 7 bases; junction bases not matched to a gene: 15. The CDR3 DNA sequence: TGTGCCAGCTCACCGGCATCTAGCGGGAGTGGTTCGACGGAGCAGTACTTC. The encoded protein is CASSPASSGSGSTEQYF.

This clone is a singleton in its sample. The chain employs TRBV6-5 and TRBJ2-1; 7 positions agree with TRBD2. This CDR3 contains 14 residues. Germline V gene sequence: CDR1 MNHEY, CDR2 SVGAGI. V lost 2 bases, J lost 5 bases, and 3 bases stayed unmatched. The CDR3 loop reads CASSYSLADNEQFF. The CDR3 bases are TGTGCCAGCAGTTACAGCCTAGCGGACAATGAGCAGTTCTTC.

The chain combines TRBV4-1 with TRBJ2-7; the match to TRBD1 covers 8 bases. The CDR3 sequence is 18 residues long. Trimming took 1 base from V and 4 from J; bases not matched to a gene: 15. Germline V gives CDR1 MGHRA, CDR2 YSYEKL. CDR3 sequence (DNA): TGCGCCAGCAGCCAAGTAGATTTCATAGGACAGGGTCCATACGAGCAGTACTTC. Translating it yields CASSQVDFIGQGPYEQYF.

V gene TRBV6-5 combines with J gene TRBJ2-2; D gene unclear. There are 15 residues in the CDR3. Per the germline V gene, CDR1 is MNHEY and CDR2 is SVGAGI. V lost 5 bases and J 3 bases, leaving 13 bases between the germline ends. CDR3 region: CASSQQLDHTGELFF. Written as DNA, the CDR3 is TGTGCCAGCAGTCAACAGCTTGACCACACCGGGGAGCTGTTTTTT.

V gene TRBV19 combines with J gene TRBJ1-3, with 7 bases fitting TRBD1. With 6 bases clipped from V and 3 bases from J, the junction kept 14 bases outside the gene matches. CDR3 size: 17 residues. Germline CDR1 reads LNHDA; CDR2 reads SQIVND (reference sequence). CDR3 protein: CASSPRTGRGDGNTIYF. The CDR3 coding sequence is TGTGCCAGTAGCCCTAGGACAGGCCGGGGCGATGGAAACACCATATATTTT. Complete variable domain (other parts from reference TRBV19 and TRBJ1-3): DGGITQSPKYLFRKEGQNVTLSCEQNLNHDAMYWYRQDPGQGLRLIYYSQIVNDFQKGDIAEGYSVSREKKESFPLTVTSAQKNPTAFYLCASSPRTGRGDGNTIYFGEGSWLTVV.

This clone has more than one count but fewer than ten. This chain joins TRBV3-1 (or the pseudogene TRBV3-2) and TRBJ2-7, with D perhaps matching TRBD1 (6 bases). The CDR3 runs 12 residues. Germline CDR1 LGHDT, CDR2 YNNKEL (reference sequence). The V and J ends lost 0 bases and 9 bases respectively, with 9 bases between them. CDR3: CASSQDRGLQYF. The CDR3 nucleotides read TGTGCCAGCAGCCAAGATAGGGGGTTGCAGTACTTC.

The V call is TRBV27, the J call TRBJ1-2; the D gene is possibly TRBD1 (5 bases). Looked up from germline, CDR1 is MNHEY and CDR2 is SMNVEV (reference sequence). This CDR3 spans 13 amino acids. The V gene lost 5 bases and the J gene lost 1 base, with 8 bases spanning the gap. In DNA form, the CDR3 reads TGTGCCAGCAGTACAGGACTTAACTATGGCTACACCTTC. Protein product: CASSTGLNYGYTF.

The chain uses TRBV28 and TRBJ2-3; the match to TRBD1 covers 7 bases. V shed 5 bases and J 3 bases; nucleotides not matched to a gene: 8. Germline CDR1 and CDR2: MDHEN and SYDVKM. The CDR3 contains 15 residues. The CDR3 loop is CASSKTGLGTDTQYF. Written as DNA, the CDR3 is TGTGCCAGCAGTAAGACAGGGTTGGGAACAGATACGCAGTATTTT.

CDR3 bases: TGTGCCAGCAGATCCGGGACAGCGAACACTGAAGCTTTCTTT. This encodes CASRSGTANTEAFF. The rearrangement joins TRBV6-4 to TRBJ1-1, with 7 bases lining up with TRBD1. The ends lost 6 bases at V and 1 base at J; junction bases unmatched: 5. CDR3 length: 14 amino acids. Germline V gene lookup returns CDR1 MRHNA and CDR2 SNTAGT.

The chain joins TRBV29-1 to TRBJ2-2; D unresolved. Germline loops: CDR1 SQVTM, CDR2 ANQGSEA. Trimming left V 7 bases short and J 5 bases short, with 11 bases between. The CDR3 sequence is 12 residues long. The CDR3 sequence is CSGFWGTGELFF. DNA for the CDR3: TGCAGCGGGTTTTGGGGTACCGGGGAGCTGTTTTTT.

This chain's CDR3 is CASSSHRSGGRQPQHF. The DNA for the CDR3 is TGTGCCAGTAGTTCACACCGATCAGGGGGCAGGCAGCCCCAGCATTTT. This chain connects TRBV19 to TRBJ1-5, with 8 bases matching TRBD1. V was pared by 5 bases and J by 7 bases, with 13 bases of the junction left unmatched. Germline lookup yields CDR1 LNHDA and CDR2 SQIVND (reference sequence). The CDR3 consists of 16 residues. The full variable domain, with the rest looked up from reference TRBV19 and TRBJ1-5, is DGGITQSPKYLFRKEGQNVTLSCEQNLNHDAMYWYRQDPGQGLRLIYYSQIVNDFQKGDIAEGYSVSREKKESFPLTVTSAQKNPTAFYLCASSSHRSGGRQPQHFGDGTRLSIL.

The chain joins TRBV6-1 to TRBJ1-1; no clear D. Germline V gives CDR1 MNHNS, CDR2 SASEGT. This CDR3 contains 14 residues. The V end lost 3 bases, the J end lost 2 bases, and 10 bases lay between the germline ends. As DNA, the CDR3 is TGTGCCAGCAGTGATCGAGGTCGAAACACTGAAGCTTTCTTT. It translates to CASSDRGRNTEAFF.

The rearrangement joins TRBV7-7 to TRBJ2-5, with unresolved D. The CDR3 is made up of 13 amino acids. CDR1 is SSHAT, CDR2 FNYEAQ, per germline (reference sequence). Deletions cut 4 bases from V and 8 bases from J, with 14 bases between. The DNA of the CDR3 is TGTGCCAGCAGCTCCGACTGGTCCGGTACCCAGTACTTC. As protein: CASSSDWSGTQYF.

The chain carries TRBV18 and TRBJ1-5, with a tentative D call TRBD1 (6 bases). Germline V gene sequence: CDR1 KGHSH, CDR2 LQKENI. Trimming shortened V by 3 bases and J by 6 bases, and 15 bases separated the two germline ends. The CDR3 is 15 amino acids. CDR3 protein: CASSPGVRGRQPQHF. In DNA form, the CDR3 reads TGTGCCAGCTCACCGGGAGTCAGGGGACGTCAGCCCCAGCATTTT.

The chain carries TRBV3-1 (or the pseudogene TRBV3-2) and TRBJ2-1, with 11 bases that match TRBD2. In germline, CDR1 is LGHDT, CDR2 YNNKEL (reference sequence). Losses at the gene ends were 2 bases for V and 8 bases for J; bases not matched to a gene: 5. This CDR3 contains 15 residues. In DNA form, the CDR3 reads TGTGCCAGCAGCCAAACTAGCGGGAGCCTAGATGAGCAGTTCTTC. Protein product: CASSQTSGSLDEQFF.